The present T cell receptor (beta chain) was sequenced within a study of blood T cell dynamics during melanoma immunotherapy. Study background: Metastatic melanoma patients received first-line pembrolizumab or nivolumab plus ipilimumab. The study, taken as a whole, reports: Disease-control patients, not progressors, showed rising cfDNA rearrangement scores by W3.

The table lists this clone with a count of one. No antigen is known for it. Time point given: pre-treatment baseline. Disease control meant complete response, partial response or stable disease at 12 weeks. For every cfDNA sample, about 42 ng was loaded. This table comes from immunoSEQ multiplex PCR, and its TCRdb copy is limited to in-frame clones, with some not included. The table lists about 6,300 clones, 80% to 95% of them singletons, with around 11% in the top ten. Germline CDR1 and CDR2: PRHDT and FYEKMQ (reference sequence). This CDR3 comprises 14 residues. V lost 5 bases to trimming and J lost 2 bases, with 12 bases between them.

This receptor was taken from a human donor with melanoma. Here the sequenced sample was cell-free DNA from blood, taken from a patient treated with checkpoint blockade. The chain carries TRBV13 and TRBJ2-5, with D perhaps matching TRBD1 (7 bases). CDR3 sequence: CASSPQGTQETQYF. In nucleotides, the CDR3 is TGTGCCAGCAGCCCACAGGGGACTCAAGAGACCCAGTACTTC.